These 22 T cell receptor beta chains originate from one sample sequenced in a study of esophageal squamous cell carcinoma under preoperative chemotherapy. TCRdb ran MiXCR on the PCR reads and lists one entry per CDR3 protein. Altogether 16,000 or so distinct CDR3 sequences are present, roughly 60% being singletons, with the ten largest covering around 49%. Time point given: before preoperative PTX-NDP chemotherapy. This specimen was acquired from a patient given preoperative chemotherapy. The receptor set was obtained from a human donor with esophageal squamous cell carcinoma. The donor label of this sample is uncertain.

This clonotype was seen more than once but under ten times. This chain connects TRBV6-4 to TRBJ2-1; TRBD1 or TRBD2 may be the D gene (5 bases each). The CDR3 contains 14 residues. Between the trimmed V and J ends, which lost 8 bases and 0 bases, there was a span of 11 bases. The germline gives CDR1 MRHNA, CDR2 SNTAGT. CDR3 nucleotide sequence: TGTGCCAGCTCGGACGGGACCTCCTACAATGAGCAGTTCTTC. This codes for CASSDGTSYNEQFF.

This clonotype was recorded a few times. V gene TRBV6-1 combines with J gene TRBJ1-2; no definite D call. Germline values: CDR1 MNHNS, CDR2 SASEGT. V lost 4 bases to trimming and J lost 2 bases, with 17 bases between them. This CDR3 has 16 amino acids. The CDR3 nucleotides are TGTGCCAGCAGTGTTTCCCCTGACCGTCTGAACTATGGCTACACCTTC. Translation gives CASSVSPDRLNYGYTF.

CDR3 DNA: TGTGCCAGCAGTTCCAGGGGACTAGCGGGAGGTGGAGAGACCCAGTACTTC. The encoded protein is CASSSRGLAGGGETQYF. The V gene is TRBV6-5, the J gene TRBJ2-1; the match to TRBD2 covers 15 bases. The DNA end is a closer match to TRBJ2-5, so the J assignment may be wrong. CDR1 is MNHEY, CDR2 SVGAGI, per germline. The CDR3 has 17 residues.

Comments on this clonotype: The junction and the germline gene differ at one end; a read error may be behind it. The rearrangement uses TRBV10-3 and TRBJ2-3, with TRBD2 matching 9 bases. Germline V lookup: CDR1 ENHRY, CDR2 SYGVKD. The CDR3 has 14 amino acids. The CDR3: CGVAGGGDKDTQYF. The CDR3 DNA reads TGTGGCGTCGCGGGGGGGGGGGACAAAGACACGCAGTATTTC.

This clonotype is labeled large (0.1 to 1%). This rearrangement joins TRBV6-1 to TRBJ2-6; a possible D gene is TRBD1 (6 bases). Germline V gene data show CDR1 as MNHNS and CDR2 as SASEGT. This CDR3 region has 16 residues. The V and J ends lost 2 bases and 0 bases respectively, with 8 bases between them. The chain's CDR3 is CASSELDSSGANVLTF. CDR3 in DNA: TGTGCCAGCAGTGAACTGGACAGCTCTGGGGCCAACGTCCTGACTTTC.

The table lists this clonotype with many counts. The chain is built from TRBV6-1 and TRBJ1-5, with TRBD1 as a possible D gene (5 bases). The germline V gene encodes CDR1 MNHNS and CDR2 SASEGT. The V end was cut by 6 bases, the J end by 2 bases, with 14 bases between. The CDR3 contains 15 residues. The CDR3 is CASRNQGPGNQPQHF. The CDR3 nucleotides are TGTGCCAGCAGAAACCAGGGACCTGGCAATCAGCCCCAGCATTTT.

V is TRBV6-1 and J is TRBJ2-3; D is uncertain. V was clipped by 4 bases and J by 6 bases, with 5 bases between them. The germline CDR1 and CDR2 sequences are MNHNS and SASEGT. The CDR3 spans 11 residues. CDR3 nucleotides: TGTGCCAGCAGTGTCATGGATACGCAGTATTTT. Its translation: CASSVMDTQYF.

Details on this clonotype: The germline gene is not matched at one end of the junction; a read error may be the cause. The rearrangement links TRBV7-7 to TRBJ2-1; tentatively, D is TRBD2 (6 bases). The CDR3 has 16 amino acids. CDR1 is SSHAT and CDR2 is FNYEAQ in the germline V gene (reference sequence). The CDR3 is CASSLGLAETQETQFF. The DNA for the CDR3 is TGTGCTAGCAGCTTAGGGTTAGCGGAGACCCAAGAGACCCAGTTCTTC.

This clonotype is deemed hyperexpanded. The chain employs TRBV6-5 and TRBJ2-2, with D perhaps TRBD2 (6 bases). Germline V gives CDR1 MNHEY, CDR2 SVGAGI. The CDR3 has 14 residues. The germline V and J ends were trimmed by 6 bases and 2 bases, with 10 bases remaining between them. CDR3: CASSLGLNTGELFF. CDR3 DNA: TGTGCCAGCAGCCTGGGACTCAACACCGGGGAGCTGTTTTTT.

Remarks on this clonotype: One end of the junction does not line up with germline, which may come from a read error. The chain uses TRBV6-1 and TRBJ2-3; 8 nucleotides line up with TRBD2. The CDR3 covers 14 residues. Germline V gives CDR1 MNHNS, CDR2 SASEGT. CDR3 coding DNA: TGTGCGGGGATCGGGGGGGGAGATCCAGAGACGCAGTATTTT. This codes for CAGIGGGDPETQYF.

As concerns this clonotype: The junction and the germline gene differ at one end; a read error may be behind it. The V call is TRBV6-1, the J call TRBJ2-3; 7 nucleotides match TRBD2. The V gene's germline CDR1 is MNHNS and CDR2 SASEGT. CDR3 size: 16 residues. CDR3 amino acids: CASREGGEGAKETQYF. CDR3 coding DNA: TGTGCCAGCAGGGAAGGTGGGGAGGGAGCCAAAGAGACGCAGTATTTC.

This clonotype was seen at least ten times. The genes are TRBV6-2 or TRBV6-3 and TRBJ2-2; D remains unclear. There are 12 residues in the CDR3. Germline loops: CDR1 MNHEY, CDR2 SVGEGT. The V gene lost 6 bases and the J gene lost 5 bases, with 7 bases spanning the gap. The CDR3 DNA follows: TGTGCCAGCAGCCCACTGACCGGGGAGCTGTTTTTT. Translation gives CASSPLTGELFF.

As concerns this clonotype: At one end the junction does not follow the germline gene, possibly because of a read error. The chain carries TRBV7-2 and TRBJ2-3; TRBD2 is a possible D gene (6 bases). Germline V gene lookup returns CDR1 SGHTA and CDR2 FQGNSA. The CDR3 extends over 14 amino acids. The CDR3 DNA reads TGTGCCAGCAGCTTGGCCCCTAGCGAAGATACGCAGTACTTT. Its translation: CASSLAPSEDTQYF.

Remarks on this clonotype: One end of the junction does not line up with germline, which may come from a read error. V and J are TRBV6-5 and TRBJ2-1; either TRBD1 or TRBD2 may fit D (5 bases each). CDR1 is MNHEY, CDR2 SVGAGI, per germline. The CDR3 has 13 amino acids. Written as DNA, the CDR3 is TGTGCCAGCAGTTCCGGGACGGAGAATGAGCAGTTATTC. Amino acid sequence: CASSSGTENEQLF.

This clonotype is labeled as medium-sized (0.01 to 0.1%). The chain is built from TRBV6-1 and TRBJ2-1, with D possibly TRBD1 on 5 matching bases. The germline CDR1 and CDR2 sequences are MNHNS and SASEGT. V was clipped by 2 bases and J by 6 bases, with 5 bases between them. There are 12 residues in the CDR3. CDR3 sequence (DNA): TGTGCCAGCAGTGAACAGGGCAATGAGCAGTTCTTC. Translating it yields CASSEQGNEQFF.

The CDR3 bases are TGTGCCAGCAGCTTGCTAGCGGGGGCGAGGAATGAGCAGTTCTTC. Encoded protein: CASSLLAGARNEQFF. The chain carries TRBV5-6 and TRBJ2-5, with 10 bases that match TRBD2. The J call may be in error: the DNA end matches TRBJ2-1 better. The CDR3 covers 15 residues. Germline lookup yields CDR1 SGHDT and CDR2 YYEEEE.

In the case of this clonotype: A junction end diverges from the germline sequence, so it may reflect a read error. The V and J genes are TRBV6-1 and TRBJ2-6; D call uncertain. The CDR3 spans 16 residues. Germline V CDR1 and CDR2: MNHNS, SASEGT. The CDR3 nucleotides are TGTGCCAGCAGTGGGCTGGACCGCCCGTGGTCCTACGTCCAGTCCTTC. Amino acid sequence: CASSGLDRPWSYVQSF.

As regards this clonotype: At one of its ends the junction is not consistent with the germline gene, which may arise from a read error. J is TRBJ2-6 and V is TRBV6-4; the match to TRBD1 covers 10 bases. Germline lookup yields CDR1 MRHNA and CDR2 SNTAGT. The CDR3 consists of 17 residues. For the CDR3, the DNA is TGTGCCAGCAGTGGCGGACAGGGGGTAGATGGGGCCAACGTCCTGTACTTC. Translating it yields CASSGGQGVDGANVLYF.

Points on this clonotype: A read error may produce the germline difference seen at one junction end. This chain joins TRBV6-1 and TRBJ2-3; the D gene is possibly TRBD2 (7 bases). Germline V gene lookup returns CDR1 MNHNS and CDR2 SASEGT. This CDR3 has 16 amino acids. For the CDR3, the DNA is TGTGCCAGCAGTGTCAAGGGGGGGTGCGGGGAAGACACTCAGTATTTC. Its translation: CASSVKGGCGEDTQYF.

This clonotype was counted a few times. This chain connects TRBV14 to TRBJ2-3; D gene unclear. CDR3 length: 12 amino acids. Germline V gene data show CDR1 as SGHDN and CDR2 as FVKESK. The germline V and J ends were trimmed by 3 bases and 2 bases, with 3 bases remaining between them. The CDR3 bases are TGTGCCAGCAGCCAGTTCACAGATACGCAGTATTTT. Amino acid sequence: CASSQFTDTQYF.

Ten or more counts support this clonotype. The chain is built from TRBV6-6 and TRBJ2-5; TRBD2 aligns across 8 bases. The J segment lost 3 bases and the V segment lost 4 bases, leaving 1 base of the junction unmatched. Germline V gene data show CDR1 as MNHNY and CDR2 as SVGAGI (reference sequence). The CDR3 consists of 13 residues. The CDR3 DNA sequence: TGTGCCAGCAGTTTAGCGGGAAAAGAGACCCAGTACTTC. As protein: CASSLAGKETQYF.

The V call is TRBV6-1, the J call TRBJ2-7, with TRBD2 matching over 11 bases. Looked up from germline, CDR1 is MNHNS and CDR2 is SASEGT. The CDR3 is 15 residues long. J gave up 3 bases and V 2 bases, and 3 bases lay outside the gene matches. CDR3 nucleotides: TGTGCCAGCAGTGAAATAGCGGGAGGGAGCTACGAGCAGTACTTC. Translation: CASSEIAGGSYEQYF.